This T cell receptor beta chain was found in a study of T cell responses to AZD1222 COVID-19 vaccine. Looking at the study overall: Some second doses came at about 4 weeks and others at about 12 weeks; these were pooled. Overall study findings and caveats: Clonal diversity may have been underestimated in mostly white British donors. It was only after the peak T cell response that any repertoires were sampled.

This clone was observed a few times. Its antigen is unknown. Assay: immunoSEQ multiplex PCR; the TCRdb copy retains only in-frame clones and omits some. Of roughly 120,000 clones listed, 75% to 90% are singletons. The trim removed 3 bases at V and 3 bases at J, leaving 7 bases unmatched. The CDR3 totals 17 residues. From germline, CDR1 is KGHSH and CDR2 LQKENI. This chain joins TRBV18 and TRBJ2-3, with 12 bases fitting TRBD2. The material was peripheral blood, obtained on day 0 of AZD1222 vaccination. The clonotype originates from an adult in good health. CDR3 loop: CASSPTPGTSGTDTQYF. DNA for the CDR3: TGTGCCAGCTCACCTACCCCCGGGACTAGCGGGACAGATACGCAGTATTTT.